The clone carrying this T cell receptor (beta chain) was detected ten times or more. Its antigen is currently unknown. For TCR beta, libraries came from quantitative 5'-RACE with molecular barcodes. One entry per CDR3 protein, called by TCRdb with MiXCR from the 5' RACE reads. The data show some 100,000 distinct CDR3 sequences, around 8.5% seen once. This sample was taken from a study of CD8 T cells in ankylosing spondylitis. Whole-study results and caveats: Seven to nine highly homologous variants made up a TCR beta motif that seemed to typify ankylosing spondylitis blood. Prior literature has documented some motif variants in synovial fluid and blood from reactive arthritis. Clones tied to disease were said to be significantly enriched in matched ankylosing spondylitis synovial fluid.

The CDR3 runs to 15 residues. Trimming shortened V by 3 bases and J by 2 bases, and 14 bases separated the two germline ends. Sequenced sample: blood, either unsorted or a sorted T cell fraction (not recorded which). V and J are TRBV12-3 or TRBV12-4 and TRBJ2-7; D possibly uses TRBD1 or TRBD2 (5 bases each). This sequence was found in a male donor with ankylosing spondylitis. The CDR3: CASSFGAGETYEQYF. The CDR3 DNA follows: TGTGCCAGCAGTTTTGGGGCTGGGGAGACCTACGAGCAGTACTTC.